Shown below are 27 T cell receptor beta chains from a single sample sequenced in a study of T-cell reconstitution after alpha-beta-depleted transplantation in children. Unique molecular identifiers featured in how the TCRbeta library was prepared. TCRdb itself ran the PCR reads through MiXCR, one entry per CDR3 protein. This sample has about 360,000 distinct CDR3 sequences, with 13% found just once. Sequencing was performed on PBMCs, taken from the stem cell graft. The receptors stem from a human donor who donated a stem cell graft to a child with Fanconi anemia.

The J gene is TRBJ1-1, the V gene TRBV12-3 or TRBV12-4; D unclear. The CDR3 runs to 14 residues. Trimming removed 2 bases at V and 1 base at J, with 8 bases between. For the CDR3, the DNA is TGTGCCAGCAGTTTACCCGGTGAGAACACTGAAGCTTTCTTT. Protein product: CASSLPGENTEAFF.

This clonotype was picked up a small number of times. V and J are TRBV5-6 and TRBJ2-1; 10 bases match TRBD2. The CDR3 spans 18 residues. CDR1 SGHDT and CDR2 YYEEEE come from the germline V gene. J was trimmed by 7 bases and V by 4 bases; bases with no gene match: 17. The CDR3 DNA reads TGTGCCAGCAGCCTGGCGGAAGTCAGCGGGGGGGCCGTGAATGAGCAGTTCTTC. Translated, it gives CASSLAEVSGGAVNEQFF.

The genes are TRBV13 and TRBJ2-2, with D perhaps TRBD2 (5 bases). With 7 bases removed from V and 2 bases from J, the gap between germline ends came to 17 bases. This CDR3 comprises 16 residues. The germline V gene encodes CDR1 PRHDT and CDR2 FYEKMQ (reference sequence). The CDR3 loop is CASKIFRGKNTGELFF. Written as DNA, the CDR3 is TGTGCCAGCAAAATTTTTCGGGGAAAAAACACCGGGGAGCTGTTTTTT.

V is TRBV24-1 and J is TRBJ2-3; D gene unclear. V was clipped by 8 bases and J by 0 bases, with 5 bases between them. Germline CDR1 and CDR2: KGHDR and SFDVKD. There are 12 residues in the CDR3. CDR3 DNA: TGTGCCACCAAGGATAGCACAGATACGCAGTATTTT. This codes for CATKDSTDTQYF.

The chain combines TRBV29-1 with TRBJ2-2; 8 positions match TRBD1. Germline-derived CDR1 and CDR2 are SQVTM and ANQGSEA. Unmatched junction bases numbered 16, after V lost 4 bases and J lost 6 bases. The CDR3 spans 17 residues. The CDR3 loop reads CSVGQGAPLFRSGELFF. The CDR3 DNA sequence: TGCAGCGTTGGGCAGGGGGCGCCGTTATTCAGGTCCGGGGAGCTGTTTTTT.

This clonotype was recorded a few times. This sequence joins TRBV27 and TRBJ2-2, with 9 bases lining up with TRBD1. V lost 6 bases to trimming and J lost 4 bases; unmatched junction nucleotides: 9. The germline V gene has CDR1 MNHEY and CDR2 SMNVEV (reference sequence). The CDR3 extends over 16 amino acids. In DNA form, the CDR3 reads TGTGCCAGCAGCTTTGGGTACAGGGGGCTCACCGGGGAGCTGTTTTTT. It yields the protein CASSFGYRGLTGELFF.

J is TRBJ1-4 and V is TRBV3-1; D gene unclear. The CDR3 length is 13 residues. The ends were cut back, 2 bases at V and 2 bases at J, with 3 bases in the middle. Germline-derived CDR1 and CDR2 are LGHDT and YNNKEL (reference sequence). CDR3 bases: TGTGCCAGCAGCCAACGGACTAATGAAAAACTGTTTTTT. Translation: CASSQRTNEKLFF.

This clonotype was observed a few times. The chain is built from TRBV3-1 and TRBJ1-1; D is perhaps TRBD1 (5 bases). Germline CDR1 reads LGHDT; CDR2 reads YNNKEL (reference sequence). V lost 2 bases and J 1 base, leaving 11 bases between the germline ends. CDR3 length: 15 residues. The CDR3 is CASSQRGSGNTEAFF. The CDR3 DNA reads TGTGCCAGCAGCCAACGGGGGTCGGGGAACACTGAAGCTTTCTTT.

This clonotype was counted between two and nine times. The gene calls are TRBV7-6 and TRBJ2-3; a weak D match, TRBD1 (6 bases). Germline CDR1 SGHVS, CDR2 FNYEAQ. V lost 4 bases and J lost 4, with 15 bases in between. The CDR3 is made up of 15 amino acids. The CDR3 DNA reads TGTGCCAGCAGCTCACAGGGTGGTGGTTCAGATACGCAGTATTTT. Encoded protein: CASSSQGGGSDTQYF.

CDR3 in amino acids: CASSPHGGSPEAFF. CDR3 DNA: TGCGCCAGCAGCCCTCACGGGGGAAGCCCTGAAGCTTTCTTT. This rearrangement joins TRBV5-1 to TRBJ1-1; possibly TRBD1 for D (5 bases). CDR1 is SGHRS and CDR2 is YFSETQ in the germline V gene. This CDR3 is 14 amino acids long. V was clipped by 4 bases and J by 6 bases, with 16 bases between them. The full variable domain, in which reference TRBV5-1 and TRBJ1-1 provide the parts outside the CDR3, is KAGVTQTPRYLIKTRGQQVTLSCSPISGHRSVSWYQQTPGQGLQFLFEYFSETQRNKGNFPGRFSGRQFSNSRSEMNVSTLELGDSALYLCASSPHGGSPEAFFGQGTRLTVV.

V usage is TRBV19 and J usage is TRBJ2-6, with 8 positions matching TRBD1. The V gene's germline CDR1 is LNHDA and CDR2 SQIVND (reference sequence). The CDR3 sequence is 17 residues long. With V trimmed by 4 bases and J by 4 bases, 9 bases remained unmatched. This CDR3 is CASSTSTGAAGANVLTF. DNA for the CDR3: TGTGCCAGTAGTACCTCGACAGGGGCAGCAGGGGCCAACGTCCTGACTTTC.

This clonotype has at least ten counts. The chain is built from TRBV28 and TRBJ1-6, with D possibly being TRBD1 (5 bases). Germline-derived CDR1 and CDR2 are MDHEN and SYDVKM. This CDR3 is built from 18 residues. Trimming took off 4 bases at V and 10 bases at J, with 26 bases between the two ends. The DNA of the CDR3 is TGTGCCAGCAGTTCCCCTGGGAGGGGCCTCCCAGTAGGGTCACCCCTCCACTTT. It is translated as CASSSPGRGLPVGSPLHF. The complete variable domain, with remaining parts taken from reference TRBV28 and TRBJ1-6, reads DVKVTQSSRYLVKRTGEKVFLECVQDMDHENMFWYRQDPGLGLRLIYFSYDVKMKEKGDIPEGYSVSREKKERFSLILESASTNQTSMYLCASSSPGRGLPVGSPLHFGNGTRLTVT.

CDR3 nucleotides: TGTGCCAGCAGTACGGCCGGGGGCTACACCTTC. The encoded protein is CASSTAGGYTF. The chain carries TRBV6-2 or TRBV6-3 and TRBJ1-2; no clear D gene. CDR1 is MNHEY and CDR2 is SVGEGT in the germline V gene. This CDR3 is 11 amino acids long. Trimming took off 5 bases at V and 8 bases at J, with 9 bases between the two ends.

This clonotype was counted many times. V and J are TRBV10-3 and TRBJ2-3; perhaps TRBD2 as D (6 bases). Trimming took off 10 bases at V and 0 bases at J, with 11 bases between the two ends. The CDR3 is 13 amino acids. Per the germline V gene, CDR1 is ENHRY and CDR2 is SYGVKD. The CDR3 DNA reads as TGTGCCACACACGGGACTAGCACAGATACGCAGTATTTT. It is translated as CATHGTSTDTQYF.

The table lists this clonotype with many counts. The J gene is TRBJ2-2, the V gene TRBV12-3 or TRBV12-4; 11 bases line up with TRBD1. The CDR3 spans 15 residues. With 6 bases clipped from V and 8 bases from J, the junction kept 8 bases outside the gene matches. CDR3 region: CASRTGTGGSGELFF. The CDR3 region has the DNA TGTGCCAGCAGAACCGGGACAGGGGGATCGGGGGAGCTGTTTTTT.

This clonotype appeared many times. This rearrangement joins TRBV24-1 to TRBJ2-3, with D perhaps matching TRBD1 or TRBD2 (5 bases each). The V gene lost 3 bases and the J gene lost 2 bases, with 14 bases spanning the gap. This CDR3 has 16 residues. The germline V gene has CDR1 KGHDR and CDR2 SFDVKD. Here the CDR3 DNA reads TGTGCCACCAGTGATGGGGGTGGGCACAACACAGATACGCAGTATTTT. Its translation: CATSDGGGHNTDTQYF.

This clonotype was recorded many times. The CDR3 reads CASSPPGRGENTEAFF. CDR3 nucleotide sequence: TGTGCCAGCTCACCACCGGGGAGGGGAGAGAACACTGAAGCTTTCTTT. The chain has TRBV18 and TRBJ1-1, with a weak D call TRBD1 (5 bases). The germline CDR1 and CDR2 sequences are KGHSH and LQKENI. V shed 0 bases and J shed 1 base, with 12 bases lying between them. The CDR3 totals 16 residues.

The gene calls are TRBV9 and TRBJ2-3; D gene unclear. CDR3 length: 14 residues. Trimming cost V 0 bases and J 5 bases, with 10 bases left between them. Looked up from germline, CDR1 is SGDLS and CDR2 is YYNGEE. CDR3 region: CASSVALDRDTQYF. The CDR3 coding sequence is TGTGCCAGCAGCGTAGCTCTGGATCGAGATACGCAGTATTTT.

This clonotype came up many times. V usage is TRBV3-1 and J usage is TRBJ2-2; D unresolved. This CDR3 comprises 15 residues. Trimming pared 4 bases from V and 5 bases from J, leaving 14 bases between. CDR1 is LGHDT, CDR2 YNNKEL, per germline (reference sequence). In DNA, the CDR3 is TGTGCCAGCAGCCCTAACGGTGGTAGGACCGGGGAGCTGTTTTTT. This encodes CASSPNGGRTGELFF.

This clonotype was observed a handful of times. The chain is built from TRBV7-9 and TRBJ2-7; D call uncertain. In germline, CDR1 is SEHNR, CDR2 FQNEAQ (reference sequence). The CDR3 loop spans 11 amino acids. V was shortened by 5 bases and J by 5 bases, with 7 bases between the two germline ends. The CDR3 nucleotides are TGTGCCAGCAGCCCTCACCACGAGCAGTACTTC. Translation: CASSPHHEQYF.

This chain joins TRBV7-2 and TRBJ1-5; unclear D gene. The V end lost 3 bases, the J end lost 0 bases, and 6 bases lay between the germline ends. The CDR3 covers 14 residues. Per germline, CDR1 SGHTA and CDR2 FQGNSA. The CDR3 spells CASSFYNSNQPQHF. The CDR3 nucleotides are TGTGCCAGCAGCTTCTATAATAGCAATCAGCCCCAGCATTTT. Supplemented by reference TRBV7-2 and TRBJ1-5, the full variable domain reads GAGVSQSPSNKVTEKGKDVELRCDPISGHTALYWYRQSLGQGLEFLIYFQGNSAPDKSGLPSDRFSAERTGGSVSTLTIQRTQQEDSAVYLCASSFYNSNQPQHFGDGTRLSIL.

This clonotype is a singleton in its sample. The rearrangement uses TRBV15 and TRBJ1-5; D gene uncertain. The CDR3 has 8 amino acids. Germline V CDR1 and CDR2: LNHNV, YYDKDF (reference sequence). The CDR3 spells CSNQPQHF. In DNA, the CDR3 is TGTAGCAATCAGCCCCAGCATTTT. The complete variable domain, with remaining parts taken from reference TRBV15 and TRBJ1-5, reads DAMVIQNPRYQVTQFGKPVTLSCSQTLNHNVMYWYQQKSSQAPKLLFHYYDKDFNNEADTPDNFQSRRPNTSFCFLDIRSPGLGDTAMYLCSNQPQHFGDGTRLSIL.

This clonotype occurred a few times. The gene calls are TRBV12-3 or TRBV12-4 and TRBJ1-1; no reliable D call. With 6 bases removed from V and 1 base from J, the gap between germline ends came to 9 bases. The CDR3 consists of 13 residues. The CDR3 region has the DNA TGTGCCAGCAGCTCCTTTCAGAACACTGAAGCTTTCTTT. It specifies CASSSFQNTEAFF.

This clonotype showed up just a few times. The chain is built from TRBV2 and TRBJ1-2, with D tentatively TRBD1 (5 bases). CDR1 and CDR2 (germline): SNHLY, FYNNEI. Trimming stripped 7 bases from V and 2 bases from J, with 20 bases between. The CDR3 extends over 16 amino acids. CDR3 nucleotide sequence: TGTGCCAGCATGCCCCGGGGCCGCGGGGACAACTATGGCTACACCTTC. It yields the protein CASMPRGRGDNYGYTF.

The sample holds a few counts of this clonotype. The chain combines TRBV6-1 with TRBJ1-1, with D possibly TRBD1 on 5 matching bases. Germline lookup yields CDR1 MNHNS and CDR2 SASEGT. The CDR3 contains 14 residues. V shed 6 bases and J shed 2 bases, with 13 bases lying between them. The CDR3 nucleotides are TGTGCCAGCAGGCCCGGGGGGAAAAACACTGAAGCTTTCTTT. It yields the protein CASRPGGKNTEAFF.

The chain recombines TRBV9 with TRBJ2-1; D perhaps matches TRBD1 (6 bases). The CDR3 is 15 residues long. Deletions cut 4 bases from V and 6 bases from J, with 17 bases between. Germline-derived CDR1 and CDR2 are SGDLS and YYNGEE. In nucleotides, the CDR3 is TGTGCCAGCAGCCCCCTGGGGGCCTCTATCAATGAGCAGTTCTTC. Protein: CASSPLGASINEQFF.

In its sample, this clonotype was seen a few times. V gene TRBV10-3 combines with J gene TRBJ2-6; possible D gene TRBD2, 5 bases. This CDR3 has 17 residues. Germline V CDR1 and CDR2: ENHRY, SYGVKD. V was trimmed by 1 base and J by 0 bases, leaving 10 bases between them. In nucleotides, the CDR3 is TGTGCCATCAGTGAGTTGGGCGACTACTCTGGGGCCAACGTCCTGACTTTC. Encoded protein: CAISELGDYSGANVLTF.